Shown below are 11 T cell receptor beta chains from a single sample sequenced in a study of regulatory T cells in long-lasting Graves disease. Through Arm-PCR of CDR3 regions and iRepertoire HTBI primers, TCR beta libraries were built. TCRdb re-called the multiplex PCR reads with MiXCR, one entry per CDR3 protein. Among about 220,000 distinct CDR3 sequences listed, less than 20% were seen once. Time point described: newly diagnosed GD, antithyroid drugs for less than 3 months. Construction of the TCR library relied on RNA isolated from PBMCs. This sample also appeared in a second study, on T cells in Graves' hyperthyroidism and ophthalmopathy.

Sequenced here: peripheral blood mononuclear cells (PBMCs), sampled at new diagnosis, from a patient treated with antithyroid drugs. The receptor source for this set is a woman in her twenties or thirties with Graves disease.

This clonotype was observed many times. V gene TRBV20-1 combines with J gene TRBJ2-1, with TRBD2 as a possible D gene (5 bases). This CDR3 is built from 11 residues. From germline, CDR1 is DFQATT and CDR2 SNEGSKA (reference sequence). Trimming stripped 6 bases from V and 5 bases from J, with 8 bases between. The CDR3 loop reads CSAGLNNEQFF. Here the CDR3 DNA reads TGCAGTGCAGGACTCAACAATGAGCAGTTCTTC.

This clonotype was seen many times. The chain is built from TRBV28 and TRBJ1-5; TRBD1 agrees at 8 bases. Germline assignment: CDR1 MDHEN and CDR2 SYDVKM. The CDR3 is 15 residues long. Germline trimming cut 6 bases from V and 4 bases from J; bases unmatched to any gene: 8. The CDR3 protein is CASSLGQGGNQPQHF. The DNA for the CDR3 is TGTGCCAGCAGCTTAGGACAGGGCGGAAATCAGCCCCAGCATTTT.

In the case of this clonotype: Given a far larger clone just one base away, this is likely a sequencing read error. The CDR3 spells CATSRDRHRVYNEQYF. DNA of the CDR3: TGTGCCACCAGCAGAGATCGGCACAGGGTCTACAATGAGCAGTACTTC. V gene TRBV15 combines with J gene TRBJ2-7; D is perhaps TRBD1 (6 bases). With 0 bases removed from V and 7 bases from J, the gap between germline ends came to 19 bases. The germline gives CDR1 LNHNV, CDR2 YYDKDF (reference sequence). The CDR3 has 16 residues. The full variable domain, completed using reference TRBV15 and TRBJ2-7, is DAMVIQNPRYQVTQFGKPVTLSCSQTLNHNVMYWYQQKSSQAPKLLFHYYDKDFNNEADTPDNFQSRRPNTSFCFLDIRSPGLGDTAMYLCATSRDRHRVYNEQYFGPGTRLTVT.

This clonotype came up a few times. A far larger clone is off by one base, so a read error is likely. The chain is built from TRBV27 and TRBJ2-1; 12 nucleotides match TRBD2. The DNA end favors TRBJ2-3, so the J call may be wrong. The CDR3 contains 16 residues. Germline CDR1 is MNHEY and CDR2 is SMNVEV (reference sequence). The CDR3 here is CASSPTSGGLADTQYF. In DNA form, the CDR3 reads TGTGCCAGCAGCCCGACTAGCGGGGGTCTCGCTGATACGCAGTATTTT.

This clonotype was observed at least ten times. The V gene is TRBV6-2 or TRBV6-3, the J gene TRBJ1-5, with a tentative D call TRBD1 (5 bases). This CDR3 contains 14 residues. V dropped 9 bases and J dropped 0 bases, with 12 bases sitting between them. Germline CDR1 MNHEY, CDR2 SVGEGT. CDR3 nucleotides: TGTGCCAGTCGAGAGGGGCCTAGCAATCAGCCCCAGCATTTT. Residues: CASREGPSNQPQHF.

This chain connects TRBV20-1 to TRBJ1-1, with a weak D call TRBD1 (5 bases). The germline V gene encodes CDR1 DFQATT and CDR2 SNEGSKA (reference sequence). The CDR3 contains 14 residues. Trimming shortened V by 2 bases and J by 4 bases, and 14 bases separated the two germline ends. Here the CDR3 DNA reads TGCAGTGCTAGACCGCAGGGTGGTGGCACTGAAGCTTTCTTT. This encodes CSARPQGGGTEAFF.

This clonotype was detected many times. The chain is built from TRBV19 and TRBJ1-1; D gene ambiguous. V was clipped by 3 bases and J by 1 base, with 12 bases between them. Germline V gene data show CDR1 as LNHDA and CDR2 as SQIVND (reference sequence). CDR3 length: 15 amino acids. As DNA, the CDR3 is TGTGCCAGTAGTATGGCAGGCTTCAGGAACACTGAAGCTTTCTTT. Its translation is CASSMAGFRNTEAFF.

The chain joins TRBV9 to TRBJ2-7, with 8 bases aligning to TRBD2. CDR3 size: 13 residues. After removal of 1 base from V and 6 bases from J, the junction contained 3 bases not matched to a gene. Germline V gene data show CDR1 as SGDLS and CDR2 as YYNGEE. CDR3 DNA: TGTGCCAGCAGCGTAACGGGGGGGGGCGAGCAGTACTTC. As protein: CASSVTGGGEQYF.

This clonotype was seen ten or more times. CDR3: CSAVTSGPNILLSYEQYF. In DNA form, the CDR3 reads TGCAGTGCTGTTACTAGCGGACCAAATATACTACTCTCCTACGAGCAGTACTTC. V and J are TRBV20-1 and TRBJ2-7; TRBD2 matches 8 bases. The CDR3 length is 18 residues. In germline, CDR1 is DFQATT, CDR2 SNEGSKA (reference sequence). V gave up 5 bases and J gave up 0 bases; unmatched junction bases: 18.

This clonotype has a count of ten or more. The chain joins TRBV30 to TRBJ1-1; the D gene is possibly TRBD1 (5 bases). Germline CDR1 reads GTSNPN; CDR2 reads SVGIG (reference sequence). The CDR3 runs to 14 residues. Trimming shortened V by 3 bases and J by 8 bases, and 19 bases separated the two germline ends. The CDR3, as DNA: TGTGCCTGGAGCACAAAGGCAGGGTCTGGGGAAGCTTTCTTT. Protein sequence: CAWSTKAGSGEAFF.

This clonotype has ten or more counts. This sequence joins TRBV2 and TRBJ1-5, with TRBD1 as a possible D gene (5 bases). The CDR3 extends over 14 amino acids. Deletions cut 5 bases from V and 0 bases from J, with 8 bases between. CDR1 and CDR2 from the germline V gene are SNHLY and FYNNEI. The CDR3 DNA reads TGTGCCAGCAGTTCGGACAATAGCAATCAGCCCCAGCATTTT. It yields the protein CASSSDNSNQPQHF.